These T cell receptor beta chains were read from a single sample in a study of cytomegalovirus exposure and HLA in healthy donors. TCRdb keeps only in-frame clones here, not all; method: immunoSEQ multiplex PCR. Here the sample spans 190,000 or so clones, 79% being singletons. The specimen sequenced was PBMCs. These receptors were obtained from a male donor in good health and CMV-seropositive. CDR3s include the opening cysteine and the closing phenylalanine or tryptophan.

>TRBV5-4|14|TRBJ2-5
CASSPAGGGETQYF
>TRBV9|17|TRBJ1-6
CASSPVEGQGDNSPLHF
>TRBV28|12|TRBJ1-5
CASMRSNQPQHF
>TRBV19|12|TRBJ1-2
CASSPNGYGYTF
>TRBV20-1|11|TRBJ2-1
CSARRGNEQFF
>TRBV4-3|15|-
CASSQSLAGVYEQYF
>TRBV30|13|TRBJ2-1
CAWSALLAGEDFF
>TRBV11-2|13|TRBJ2-5
CASSFSPQETQYF
>TRBV4-1|14|TRBJ1-4
CASSRPTGNEKLFF
>TRBV30|16|TRBJ1-6
CAWSVAGTSYNSPLHF
>TRBV4-2|12|TRBJ1-1
CASSQGSSEAFF
>TRBV7-6|14|TRBJ2-2
CASSLASTTGELFF
>TRBV9|13|TRBJ1-1
CASSAGERERAFF
>TRBV14|16|TRBJ2-3
CASSQSGTSHADTQYF
>TRBV6-5|15|TRBJ2-5
CASSYDGTGKETQYF